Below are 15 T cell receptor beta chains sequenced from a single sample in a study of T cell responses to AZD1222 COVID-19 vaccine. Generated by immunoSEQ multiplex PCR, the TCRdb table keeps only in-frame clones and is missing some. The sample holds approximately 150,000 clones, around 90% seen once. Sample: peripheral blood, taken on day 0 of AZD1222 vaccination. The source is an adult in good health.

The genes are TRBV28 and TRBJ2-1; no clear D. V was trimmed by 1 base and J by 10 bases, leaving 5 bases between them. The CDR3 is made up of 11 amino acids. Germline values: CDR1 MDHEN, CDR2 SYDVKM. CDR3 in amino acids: CASSLSREQFF. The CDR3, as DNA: TGTGCCAGCAGTTTATCAAGGGAGCAGTTCTTC.

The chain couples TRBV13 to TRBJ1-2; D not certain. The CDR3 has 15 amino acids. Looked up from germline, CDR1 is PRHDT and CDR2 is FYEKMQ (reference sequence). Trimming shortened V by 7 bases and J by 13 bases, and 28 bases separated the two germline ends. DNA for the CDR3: TGTGCCAGCACCTTGTCCCCCGTTTACCCGTTGTCTATCACCTTC. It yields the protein CASTLSPVYPLSITF.

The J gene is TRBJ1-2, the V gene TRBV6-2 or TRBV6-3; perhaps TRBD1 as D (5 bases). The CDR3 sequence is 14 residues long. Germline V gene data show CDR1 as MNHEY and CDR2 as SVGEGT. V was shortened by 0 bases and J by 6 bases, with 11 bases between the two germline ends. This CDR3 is CASSYSGTPNGYTF. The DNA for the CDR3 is TGTGCCAGCAGTTACTCCGGGACTCCCAATGGCTACACCTTC.

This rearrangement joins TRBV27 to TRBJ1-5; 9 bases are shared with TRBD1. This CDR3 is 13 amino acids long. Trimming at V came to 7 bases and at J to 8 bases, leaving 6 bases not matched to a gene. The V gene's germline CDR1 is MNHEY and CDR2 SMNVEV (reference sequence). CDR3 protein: CASNDTGGEPQHF. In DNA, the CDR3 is TGTGCCAGCAACGACACAGGGGGCGAGCCCCAGCATTTT.

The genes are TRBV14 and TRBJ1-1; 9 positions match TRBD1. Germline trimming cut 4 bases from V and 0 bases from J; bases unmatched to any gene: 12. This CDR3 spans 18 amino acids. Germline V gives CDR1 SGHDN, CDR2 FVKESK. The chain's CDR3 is CASSLQRDRAIMNTEAFF. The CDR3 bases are TGTGCCAGCAGCCTACAACGGGACAGGGCTATCATGAACACTGAAGCTTTCTTT.

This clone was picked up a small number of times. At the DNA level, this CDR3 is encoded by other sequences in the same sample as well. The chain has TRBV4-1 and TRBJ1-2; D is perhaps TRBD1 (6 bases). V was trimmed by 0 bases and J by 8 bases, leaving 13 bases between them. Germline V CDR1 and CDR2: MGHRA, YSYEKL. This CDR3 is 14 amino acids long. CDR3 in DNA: TGCGCCAGCAGCCAAGATCCCAGGGGAGAAGGCTACACCTTC. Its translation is CASSQDPRGEGYTF.

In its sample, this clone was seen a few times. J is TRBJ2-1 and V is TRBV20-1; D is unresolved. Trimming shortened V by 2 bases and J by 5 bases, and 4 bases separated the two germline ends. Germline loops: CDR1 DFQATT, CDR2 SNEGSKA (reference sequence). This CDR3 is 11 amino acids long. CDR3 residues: CSARQNNEQFF. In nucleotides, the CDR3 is TGCAGTGCTAGACAGAACAATGAGCAGTTCTTC.

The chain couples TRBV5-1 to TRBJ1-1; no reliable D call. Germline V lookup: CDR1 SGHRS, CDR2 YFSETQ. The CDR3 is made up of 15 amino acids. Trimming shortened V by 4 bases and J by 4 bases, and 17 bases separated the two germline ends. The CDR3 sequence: CASSPPENRATEAFF. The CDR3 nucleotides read TGCGCCAGCAGCCCGCCGGAAAACCGGGCCACTGAAGCTTTCTTT.

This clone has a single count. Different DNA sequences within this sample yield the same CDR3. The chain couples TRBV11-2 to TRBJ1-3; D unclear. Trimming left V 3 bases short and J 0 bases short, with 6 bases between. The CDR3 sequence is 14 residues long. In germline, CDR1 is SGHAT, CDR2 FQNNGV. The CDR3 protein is CASSFAFSGNTIYF. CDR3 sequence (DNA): TGTGCCAGCAGCTTTGCCTTCTCTGGAAACACCATATATTTT.

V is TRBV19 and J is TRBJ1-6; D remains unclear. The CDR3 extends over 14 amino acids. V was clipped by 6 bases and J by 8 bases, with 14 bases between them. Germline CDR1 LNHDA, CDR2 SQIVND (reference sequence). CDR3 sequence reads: CASRGTGHDSPLHF. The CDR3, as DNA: TGTGCCAGTAGGGGAACCGGGCACGATTCACCCCTCCACTTT.

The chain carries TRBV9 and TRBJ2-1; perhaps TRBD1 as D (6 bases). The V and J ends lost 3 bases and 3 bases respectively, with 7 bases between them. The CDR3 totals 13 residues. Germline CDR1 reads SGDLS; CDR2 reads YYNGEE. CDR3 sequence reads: CASSADSYNEQFF. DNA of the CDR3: TGTGCCAGCAGCGCGGACAGCTACAATGAGCAGTTCTTC.

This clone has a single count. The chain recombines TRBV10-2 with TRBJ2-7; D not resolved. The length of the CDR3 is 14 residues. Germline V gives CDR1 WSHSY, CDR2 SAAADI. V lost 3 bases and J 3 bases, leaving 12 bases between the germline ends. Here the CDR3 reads CASSESPPSYEQYF. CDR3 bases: TGCGCCAGCAGTGAAAGTCCGCCAAGCTACGAGCAGTACTTC.

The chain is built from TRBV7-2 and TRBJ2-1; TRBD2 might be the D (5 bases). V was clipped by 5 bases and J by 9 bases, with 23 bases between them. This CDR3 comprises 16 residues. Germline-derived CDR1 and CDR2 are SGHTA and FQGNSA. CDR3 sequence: CASSPNESRRRGEQFF. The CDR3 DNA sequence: TGTGCCAGCAGCCCAAACGAATCCAGGAGGCGAGGTGAGCAGTTCTTC.

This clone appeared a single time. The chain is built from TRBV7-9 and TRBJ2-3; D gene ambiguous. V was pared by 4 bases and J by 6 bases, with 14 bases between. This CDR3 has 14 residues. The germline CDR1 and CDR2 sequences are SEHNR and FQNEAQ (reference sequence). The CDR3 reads CASSSTLGRDTQYF. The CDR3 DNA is TGTGCCAGCAGCTCTACCTTAGGACGGGATACGCAGTATTTT.

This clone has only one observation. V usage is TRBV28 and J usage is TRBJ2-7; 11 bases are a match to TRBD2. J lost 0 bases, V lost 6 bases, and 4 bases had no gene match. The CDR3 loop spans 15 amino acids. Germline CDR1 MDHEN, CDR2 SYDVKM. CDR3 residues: CASRVSGRASYEQYF. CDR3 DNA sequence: TGTGCCAGCAGGGTTAGCGGGAGGGCCTCCTACGAGCAGTACTTC.